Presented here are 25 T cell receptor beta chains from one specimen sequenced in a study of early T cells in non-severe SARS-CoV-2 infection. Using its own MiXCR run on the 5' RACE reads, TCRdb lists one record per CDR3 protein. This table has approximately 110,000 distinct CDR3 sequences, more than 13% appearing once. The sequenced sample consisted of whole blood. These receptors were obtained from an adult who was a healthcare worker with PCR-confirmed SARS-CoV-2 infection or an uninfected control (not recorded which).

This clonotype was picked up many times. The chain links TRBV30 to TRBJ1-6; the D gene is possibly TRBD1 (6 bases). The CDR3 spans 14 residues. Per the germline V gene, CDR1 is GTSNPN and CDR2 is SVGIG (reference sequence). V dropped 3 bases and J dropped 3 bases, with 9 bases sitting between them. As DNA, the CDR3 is TGTGCCTGGAGACAGGGAGACTATAATTCACCCCTCCACTTT. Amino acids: CAWRQGDYNSPLHF.

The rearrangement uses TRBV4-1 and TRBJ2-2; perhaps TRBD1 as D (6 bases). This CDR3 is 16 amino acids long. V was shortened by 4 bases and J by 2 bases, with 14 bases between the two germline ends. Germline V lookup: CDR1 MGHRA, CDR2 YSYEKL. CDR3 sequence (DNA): TGCGCCAGCAGCCGGTTGAGGACAGAAAACACCGGGGAGCTGTTTTTT. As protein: CASSRLRTENTGELFF.

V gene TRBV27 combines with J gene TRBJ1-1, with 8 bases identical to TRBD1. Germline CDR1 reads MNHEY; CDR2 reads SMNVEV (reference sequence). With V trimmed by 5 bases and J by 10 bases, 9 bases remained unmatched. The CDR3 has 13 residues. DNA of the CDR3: TGTGCCAGCAGTCTAGACAGGGGCGAGGTAGCTTTCTTT. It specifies CASSLDRGEVAFF.

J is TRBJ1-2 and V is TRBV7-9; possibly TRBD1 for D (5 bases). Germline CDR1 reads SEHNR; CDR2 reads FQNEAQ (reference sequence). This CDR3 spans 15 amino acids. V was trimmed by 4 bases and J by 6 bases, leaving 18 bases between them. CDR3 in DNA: TGTGCCAGCAGCTCACGGGACTCCCGATTAGATGGCTACACCTTC. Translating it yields CASSSRDSRLDGYTF.

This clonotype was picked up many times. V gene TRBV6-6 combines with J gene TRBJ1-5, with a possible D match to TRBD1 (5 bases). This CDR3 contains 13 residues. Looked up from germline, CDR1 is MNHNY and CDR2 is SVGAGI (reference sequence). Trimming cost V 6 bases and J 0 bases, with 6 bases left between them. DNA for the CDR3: TGTGCCAGCAGGGACATTAGCAATCAGCCCCAGCATTTT. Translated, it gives CASRDISNQPQHF.

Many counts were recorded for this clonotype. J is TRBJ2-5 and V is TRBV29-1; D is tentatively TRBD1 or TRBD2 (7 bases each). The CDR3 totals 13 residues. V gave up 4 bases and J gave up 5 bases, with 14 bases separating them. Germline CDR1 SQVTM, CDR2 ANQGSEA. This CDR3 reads CSVARQGGETQYF. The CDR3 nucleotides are TGCAGCGTTGCTAGACAGGGAGGGGAGACCCAGTACTTC.

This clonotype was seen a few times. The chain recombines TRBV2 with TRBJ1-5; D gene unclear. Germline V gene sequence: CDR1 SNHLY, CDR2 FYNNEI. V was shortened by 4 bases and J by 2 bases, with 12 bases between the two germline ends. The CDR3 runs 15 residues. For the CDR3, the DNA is TGTGCCAGCAGTGGCCGGGCCGCCCGCAATCAGCCCCAGCATTTT. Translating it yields CASSGRAARNQPQHF.

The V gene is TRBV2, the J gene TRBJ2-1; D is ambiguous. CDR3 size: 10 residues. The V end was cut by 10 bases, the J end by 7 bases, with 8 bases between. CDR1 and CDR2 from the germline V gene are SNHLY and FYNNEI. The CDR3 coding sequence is TGTGCCACGGGTGGGAATGAGCAGTTCTTC. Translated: CATGGNEQFF.

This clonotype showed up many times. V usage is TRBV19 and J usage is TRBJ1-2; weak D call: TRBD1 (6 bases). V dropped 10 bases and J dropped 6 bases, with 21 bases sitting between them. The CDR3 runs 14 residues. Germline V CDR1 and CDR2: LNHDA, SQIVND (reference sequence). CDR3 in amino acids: CAKNHKGGIHGYTF. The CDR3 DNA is TGTGCCAAAAACCACAAAGGGGGAATTCATGGCTACACCTTC.

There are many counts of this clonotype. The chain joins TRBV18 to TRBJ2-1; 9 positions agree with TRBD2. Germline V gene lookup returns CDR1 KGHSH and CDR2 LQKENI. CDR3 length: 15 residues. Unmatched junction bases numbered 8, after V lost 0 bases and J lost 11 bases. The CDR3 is CASSPPSGGTGKQFF. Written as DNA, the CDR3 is TGTGCCAGCTCACCACCAAGCGGGGGGACCGGTAAGCAGTTCTTC.

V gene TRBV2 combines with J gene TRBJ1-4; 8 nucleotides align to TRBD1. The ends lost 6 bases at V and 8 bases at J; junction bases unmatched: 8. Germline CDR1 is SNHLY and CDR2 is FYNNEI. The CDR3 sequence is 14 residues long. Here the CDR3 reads CASRTGASWEKLFF. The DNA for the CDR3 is TGTGCCAGCAGGACAGGGGCCTCGTGGGAAAAACTGTTTTTT.

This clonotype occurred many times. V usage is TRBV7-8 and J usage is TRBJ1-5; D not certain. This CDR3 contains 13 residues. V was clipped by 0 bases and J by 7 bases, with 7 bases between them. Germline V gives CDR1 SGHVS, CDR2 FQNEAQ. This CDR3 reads CASSLAELQPQHF. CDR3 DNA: TGTGCCAGCAGCTTAGCAGAGTTGCAGCCCCAGCATTTT.

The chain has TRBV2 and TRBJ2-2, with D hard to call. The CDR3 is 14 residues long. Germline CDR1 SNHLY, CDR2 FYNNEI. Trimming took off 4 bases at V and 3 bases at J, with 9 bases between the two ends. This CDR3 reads CASSAWRYTGELFF. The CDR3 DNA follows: TGTGCCAGCAGTGCTTGGAGATACACCGGGGAGCTGTTTTTT.

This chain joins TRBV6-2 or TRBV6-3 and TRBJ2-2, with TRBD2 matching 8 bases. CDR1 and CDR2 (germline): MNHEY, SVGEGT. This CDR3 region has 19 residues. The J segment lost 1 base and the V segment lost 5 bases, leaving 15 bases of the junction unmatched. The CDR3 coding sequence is TGTGCCAGCAGTAATCCGGGAGCGGGGGTTATTGGGAACACCGGGGAGCTGTTTTTT. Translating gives CASSNPGAGVIGNTGELFF.

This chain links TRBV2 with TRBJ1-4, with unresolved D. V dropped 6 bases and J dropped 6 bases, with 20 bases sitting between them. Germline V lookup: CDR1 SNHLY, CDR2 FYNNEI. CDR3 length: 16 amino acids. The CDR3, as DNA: TGTGCCAGCAGCTGGTTGGAAAACGGGCAGGATGAAAAACTGTTTTTT. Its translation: CASSWLENGQDEKLFF.

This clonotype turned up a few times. The chain's CDR3 is CSAPVPPQETQYF. For the CDR3, the DNA is TGCAGTGCTCCCGTCCCGCCTCAAGAGACCCAGTACTTC. The rearrangement joins TRBV20-1 to TRBJ2-5; D is ambiguous. The CDR3 length is 13 residues. Per germline, CDR1 DFQATT and CDR2 SNEGSKA (reference sequence). V was pared by 5 bases and J by 2 bases, with 12 bases between.

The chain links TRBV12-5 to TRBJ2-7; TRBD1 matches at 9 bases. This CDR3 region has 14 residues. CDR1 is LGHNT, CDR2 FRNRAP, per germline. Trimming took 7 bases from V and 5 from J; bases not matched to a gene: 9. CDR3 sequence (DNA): TGTGCTAGTGCCTGGGACAGGGTAGGCGACGAGCAGTACTTC. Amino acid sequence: CASAWDRVGDEQYF.

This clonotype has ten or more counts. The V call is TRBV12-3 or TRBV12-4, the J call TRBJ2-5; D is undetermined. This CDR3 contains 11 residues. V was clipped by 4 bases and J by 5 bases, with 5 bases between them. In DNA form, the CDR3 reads TGTGCCAGCAGTTCCGCGGAGACCCAGTACTTC. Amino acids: CASSSAETQYF.

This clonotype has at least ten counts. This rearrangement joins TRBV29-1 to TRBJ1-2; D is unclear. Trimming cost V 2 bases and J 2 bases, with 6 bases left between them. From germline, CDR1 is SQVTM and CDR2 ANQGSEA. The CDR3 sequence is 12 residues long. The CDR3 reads CSVEMGNYGYTF. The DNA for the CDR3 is TGCAGCGTTGAAATGGGAAACTATGGCTACACCTTC. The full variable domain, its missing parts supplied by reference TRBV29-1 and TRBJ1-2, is SAVISQKPSRDICQRGTSLTIQCQVDSQVTMMFWYRQQPGQSLTLIATANQGSEATYESGFVIDKFPISRPNLTFSTLTVSNMSPEDSSIYLCSVEMGNYGYTFGSGTRLTVV.

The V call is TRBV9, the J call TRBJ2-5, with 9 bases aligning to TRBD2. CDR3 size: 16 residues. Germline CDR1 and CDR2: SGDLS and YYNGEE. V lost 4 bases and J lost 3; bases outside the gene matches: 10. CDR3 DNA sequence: TGTGCCAGCAGCTCAGGACTAGCGACCTCCAAAGAGACCCAGTACTTC. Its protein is CASSSGLATSKETQYF.

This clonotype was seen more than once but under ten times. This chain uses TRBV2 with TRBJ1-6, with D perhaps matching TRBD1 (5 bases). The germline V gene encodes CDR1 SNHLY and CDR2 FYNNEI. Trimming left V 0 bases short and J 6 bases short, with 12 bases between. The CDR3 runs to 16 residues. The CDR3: CASSEAGGNGNSPLHF. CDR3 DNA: TGTGCCAGCAGTGAAGCGGGGGGAAACGGTAATTCACCCCTCCACTTT.

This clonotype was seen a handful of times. The CDR3 bases are TGTGCCTGGAGTCACACAAGGAACACTGAAGCTTTCTTT. Translation gives CAWSHTRNTEAFF. J is TRBJ1-1 and V is TRBV30; D not resolved. Trimming took 2 bases from V and 1 from J, leaving 8 bases between them. CDR1 and CDR2 (germline): GTSNPN, SVGIG (reference sequence). CDR3 length equals 13 residues.

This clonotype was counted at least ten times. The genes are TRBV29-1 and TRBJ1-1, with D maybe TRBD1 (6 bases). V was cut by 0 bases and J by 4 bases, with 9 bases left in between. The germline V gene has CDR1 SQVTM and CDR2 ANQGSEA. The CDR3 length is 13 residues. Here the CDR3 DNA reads TGCAGCGTTGAAGAGGGGGCTAGCACTGAAGCTTTCTTT. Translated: CSVEEGASTEAFF.

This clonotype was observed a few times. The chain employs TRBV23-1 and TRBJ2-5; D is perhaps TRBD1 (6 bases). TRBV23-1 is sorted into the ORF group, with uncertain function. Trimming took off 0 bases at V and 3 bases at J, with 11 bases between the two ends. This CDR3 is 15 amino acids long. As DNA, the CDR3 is TGCGCCAGCAGTCAATCCAGGACAGAAAAAGAGACCCAGTACTTC. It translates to CASSQSRTEKETQYF.

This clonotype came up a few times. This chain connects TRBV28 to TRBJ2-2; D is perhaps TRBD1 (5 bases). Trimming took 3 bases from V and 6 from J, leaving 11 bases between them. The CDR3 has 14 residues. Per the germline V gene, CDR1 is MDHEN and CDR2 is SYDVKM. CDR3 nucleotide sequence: TGTGCCAGCAGTTTGACAGCACGAGCCGGGGAGCTGTTTTTT. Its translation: CASSLTARAGELFF.